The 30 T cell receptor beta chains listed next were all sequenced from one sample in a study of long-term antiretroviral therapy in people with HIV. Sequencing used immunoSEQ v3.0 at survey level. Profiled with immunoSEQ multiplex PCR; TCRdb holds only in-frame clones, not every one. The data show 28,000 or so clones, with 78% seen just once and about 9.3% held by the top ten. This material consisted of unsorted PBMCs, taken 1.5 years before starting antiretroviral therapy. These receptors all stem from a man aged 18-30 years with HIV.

CDR3: CASSQDSYEQYF. CDR3 nucleotide sequence: TGTGCCAGCTCCCAGGACAGCTACGAGCAGTACTTC. The chain joins TRBV18 to TRBJ2-7; weak D call: TRBD1 (6 bases). V gave up 6 bases and J gave up 3 bases, with 9 bases separating them. Germline assignment: CDR1 KGHSH and CDR2 LQKENI. The CDR3 totals 12 residues.

The CDR3 DNA is TGTGCCAGCAGTGAACAGGGCTCTGGAAACACCATATATTTT. Its protein product is CASSEQGSGNTIYF. V and J are TRBV6-1 and TRBJ1-3; tentative D call: TRBD1 (5 bases). V lost 2 bases and J lost 0, with 5 bases in between. Germline V CDR1 and CDR2: MNHNS, SASEGT. This CDR3 region has 14 residues.

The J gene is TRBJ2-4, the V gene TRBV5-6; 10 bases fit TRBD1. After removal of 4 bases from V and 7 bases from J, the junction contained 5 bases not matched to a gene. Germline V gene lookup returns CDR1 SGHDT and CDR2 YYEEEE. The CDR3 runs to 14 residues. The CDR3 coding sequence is TGTGCCAGCAGCACGCCGGACAGGGGGAACATTCAGTACTTC. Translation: CASSTPDRGNIQYF.

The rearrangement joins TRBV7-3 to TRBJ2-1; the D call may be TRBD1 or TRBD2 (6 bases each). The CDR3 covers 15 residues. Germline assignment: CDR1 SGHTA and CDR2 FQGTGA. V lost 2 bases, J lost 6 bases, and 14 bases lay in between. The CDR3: CASSLFPGGANEQFF. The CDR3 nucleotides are TGTGCCAGCAGCTTATTCCCCGGGGGCGCCAATGAGCAGTTCTTC.

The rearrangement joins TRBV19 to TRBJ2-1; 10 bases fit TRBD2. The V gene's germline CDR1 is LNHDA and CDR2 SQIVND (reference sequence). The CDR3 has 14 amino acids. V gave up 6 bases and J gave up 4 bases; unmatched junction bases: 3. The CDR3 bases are TGTGCCAGTAGGACGACTAGCGGGTACAATGAGCAGTTCTTC. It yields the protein CASRTTSGYNEQFF.

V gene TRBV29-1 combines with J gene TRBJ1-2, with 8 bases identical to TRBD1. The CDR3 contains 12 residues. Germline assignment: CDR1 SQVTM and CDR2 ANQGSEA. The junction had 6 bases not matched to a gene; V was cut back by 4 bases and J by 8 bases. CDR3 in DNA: TGCAGCGTTGGTCAGGGGGCGCGGGGCTACACCTTC. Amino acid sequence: CSVGQGARGYTF.

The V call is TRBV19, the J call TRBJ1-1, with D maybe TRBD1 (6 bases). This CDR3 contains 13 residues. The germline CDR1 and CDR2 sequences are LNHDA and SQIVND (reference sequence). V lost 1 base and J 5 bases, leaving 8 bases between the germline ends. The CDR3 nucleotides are TGTGCCAGTAGTATAGCCAGGGGAACTGAAGCTTTCTTT. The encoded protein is CASSIARGTEAFF.

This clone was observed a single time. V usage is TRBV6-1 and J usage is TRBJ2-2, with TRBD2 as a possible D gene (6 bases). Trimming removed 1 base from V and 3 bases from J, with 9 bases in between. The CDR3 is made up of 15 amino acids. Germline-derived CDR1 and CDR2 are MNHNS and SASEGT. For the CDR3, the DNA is TGTGCCAGCAGTGAAGGAGGGACTCACACCGGGGAGCTGTTTTTT. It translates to CASSEGGTHTGELFF.

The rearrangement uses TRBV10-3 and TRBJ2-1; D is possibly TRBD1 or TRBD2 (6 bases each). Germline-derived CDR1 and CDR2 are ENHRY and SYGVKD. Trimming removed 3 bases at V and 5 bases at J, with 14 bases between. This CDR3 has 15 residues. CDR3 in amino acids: CAISEIGRTDNEQFF. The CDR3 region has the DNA TGTGCCATCAGTGAAATTGGGAGGACAGACAATGAGCAGTTCTTC.

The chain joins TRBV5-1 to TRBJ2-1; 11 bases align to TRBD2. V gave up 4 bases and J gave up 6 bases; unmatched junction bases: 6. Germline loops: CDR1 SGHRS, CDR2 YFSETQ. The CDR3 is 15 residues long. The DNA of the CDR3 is TGCGCCAGCAGCCTAGCGGGGGGACTCGGCAATGAGCAGTTCTTC. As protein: CASSLAGGLGNEQFF.

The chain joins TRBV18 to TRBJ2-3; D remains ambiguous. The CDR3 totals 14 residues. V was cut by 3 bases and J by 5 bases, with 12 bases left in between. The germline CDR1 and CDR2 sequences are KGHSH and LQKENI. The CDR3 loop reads CASSPGISKDTQYF. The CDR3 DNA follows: TGTGCCAGCTCACCGGGGATCTCGAAAGATACGCAGTATTTT. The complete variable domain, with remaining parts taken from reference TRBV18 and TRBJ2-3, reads NAGVMQNPRHLVRRRGQEARLRCSPMKGHSHVYWYRQLPEEGLKFMVYLQKENIIDESGMPKERFSAEFPKEGPSILRIQQVVRGDSAAYFCASSPGISKDTQYFGPGTRLTVL.

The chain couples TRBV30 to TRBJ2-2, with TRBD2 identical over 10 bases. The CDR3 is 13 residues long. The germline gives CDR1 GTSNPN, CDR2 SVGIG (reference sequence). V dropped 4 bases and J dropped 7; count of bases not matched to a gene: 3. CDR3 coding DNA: TGTGCCTGGACTAGCGGGAGCTTCGGGGAGCTGTTTTTT. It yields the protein CAWTSGSFGELFF. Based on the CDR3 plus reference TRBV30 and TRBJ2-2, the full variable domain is SQTIHQWPATLVQPVGSPLSLECTVEGTSNPNLYWYRQAAGRGLQLLFYSVGIGQISSEVPQNLSASRPQDRQFILSSKKLLLSDSGFYLCAWTSGSFGELFFGEGSRLTVL.

The CDR3 DNA sequence: TGCAGCGTGAAAAGGACTAGCGGAAATAGCGATGAGCAGTTCTTC. Residues: CSVKRTSGNSDEQFF. This chain joins TRBV29-1 and TRBJ2-1; 10 bases map to TRBD2. The V gene's germline CDR1 is SQVTM and CDR2 ANQGSEA. CDR3 length: 15 residues. V dropped 6 bases and J dropped 8; count of bases not matched to a gene: 13.

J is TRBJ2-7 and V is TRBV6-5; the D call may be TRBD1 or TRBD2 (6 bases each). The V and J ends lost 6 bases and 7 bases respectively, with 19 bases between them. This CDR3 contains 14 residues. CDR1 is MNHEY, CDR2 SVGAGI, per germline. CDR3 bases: TGTGCCAGCAGCCAACTGGAGGGGGTAGGGGAGCAGTACTTC. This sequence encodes CASSQLEGVGEQYF.

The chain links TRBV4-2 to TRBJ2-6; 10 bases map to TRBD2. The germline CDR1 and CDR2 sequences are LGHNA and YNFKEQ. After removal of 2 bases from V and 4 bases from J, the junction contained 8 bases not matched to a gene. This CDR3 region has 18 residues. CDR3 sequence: CASSQSQLAGAGANVLTF. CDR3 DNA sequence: TGTGCCAGCAGCCAAAGCCAGCTAGCGGGAGCCGGGGCCAACGTCCTGACTTTC.

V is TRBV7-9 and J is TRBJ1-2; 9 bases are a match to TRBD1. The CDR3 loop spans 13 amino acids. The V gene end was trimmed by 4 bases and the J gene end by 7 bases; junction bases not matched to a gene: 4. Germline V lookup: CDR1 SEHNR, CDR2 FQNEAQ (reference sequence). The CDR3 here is CASSWTGEAGYTF. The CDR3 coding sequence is TGTGCCAGCAGCTGGACAGGGGAGGCTGGCTACACCTTC.

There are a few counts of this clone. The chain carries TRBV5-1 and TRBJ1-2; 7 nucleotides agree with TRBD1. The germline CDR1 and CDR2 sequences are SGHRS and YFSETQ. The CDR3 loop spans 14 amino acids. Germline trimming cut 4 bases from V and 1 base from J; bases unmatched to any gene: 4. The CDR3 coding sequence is TGCGCCAGCAGCCGGGACAGCATTAACTATGGCTACACCTTC. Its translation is CASSRDSINYGYTF.

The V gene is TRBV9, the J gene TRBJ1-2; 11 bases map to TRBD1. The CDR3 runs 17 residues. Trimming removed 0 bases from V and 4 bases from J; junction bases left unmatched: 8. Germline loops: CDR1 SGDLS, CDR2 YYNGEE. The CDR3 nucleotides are TGTGCCAGCAGCGTAGCTGGGGGGACAGGGGGTTCCTATGGCTACACCTTC. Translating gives CASSVAGGTGGSYGYTF.

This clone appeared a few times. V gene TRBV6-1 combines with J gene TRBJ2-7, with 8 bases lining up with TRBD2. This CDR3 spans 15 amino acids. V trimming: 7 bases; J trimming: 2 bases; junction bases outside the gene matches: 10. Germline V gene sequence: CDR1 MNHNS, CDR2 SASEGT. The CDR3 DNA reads TGTGCCAGCAAGATTTCGGGGGGGCTTACCTACGAGCAGTACTTC. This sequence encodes CASKISGGLTYEQYF.

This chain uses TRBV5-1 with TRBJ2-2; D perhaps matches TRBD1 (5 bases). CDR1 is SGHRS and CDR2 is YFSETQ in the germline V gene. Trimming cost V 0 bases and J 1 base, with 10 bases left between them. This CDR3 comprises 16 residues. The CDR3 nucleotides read TGCGCCAGCAGCTTGGCAGGGTATTTGAACACCGGGGAGCTGTTTTTT. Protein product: CASSLAGYLNTGELFF.

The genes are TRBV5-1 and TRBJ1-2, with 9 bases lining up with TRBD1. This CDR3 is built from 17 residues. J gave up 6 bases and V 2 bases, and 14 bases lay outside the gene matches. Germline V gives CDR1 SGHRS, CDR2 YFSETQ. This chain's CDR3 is CASSFGTGSLQTDGYTF. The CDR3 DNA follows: TGCGCCAGCAGCTTCGGGACAGGGTCCCTCCAAACGGATGGCTACACCTTC. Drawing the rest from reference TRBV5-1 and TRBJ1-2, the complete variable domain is KAGVTQTPRYLIKTRGQQVTLSCSPISGHRSVSWYQQTPGQGLQFLFEYFSETQRNKGNFPGRFSGRQFSNSRSEMNVSTLELGDSALYLCASSFGTGSLQTDGYTFGSGTRLTVV.

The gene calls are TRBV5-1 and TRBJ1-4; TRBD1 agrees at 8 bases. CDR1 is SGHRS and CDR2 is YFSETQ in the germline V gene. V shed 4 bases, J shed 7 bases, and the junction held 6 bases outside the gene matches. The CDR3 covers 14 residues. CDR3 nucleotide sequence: TGCGCCAGCAGCCCAGGGGGCCTGGGTGAAAAACTGTTTTTT. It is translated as CASSPGGLGEKLFF. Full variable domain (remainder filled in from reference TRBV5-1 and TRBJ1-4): KAGVTQTPRYLIKTRGQQVTLSCSPISGHRSVSWYQQTPGQGLQFLFEYFSETQRNKGNFPGRFSGRQFSNSRSEMNVSTLELGDSALYLCASSPGGLGEKLFFGSGTQLSVL.

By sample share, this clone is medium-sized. The CDR3 DNA is TGTGCCAGCAGAGGAGGGATGCCCCAGCATTTT. It encodes CASRGGMPQHF. The genes are TRBV28 and TRBJ1-5, with D unclear. V was cut by 6 bases and J by 9 bases, with 9 bases left in between. This CDR3 comprises 11 residues. Per the germline V gene, CDR1 is MDHEN and CDR2 is SYDVKM.

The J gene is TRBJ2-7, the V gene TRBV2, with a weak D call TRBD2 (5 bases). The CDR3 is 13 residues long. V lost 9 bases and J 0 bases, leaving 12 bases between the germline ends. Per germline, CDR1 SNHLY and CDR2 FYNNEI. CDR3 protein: CARNEADSYEQYF. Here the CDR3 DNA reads TGTGCCAGGAACGAAGCGGACTCCTACGAGCAGTACTTC.

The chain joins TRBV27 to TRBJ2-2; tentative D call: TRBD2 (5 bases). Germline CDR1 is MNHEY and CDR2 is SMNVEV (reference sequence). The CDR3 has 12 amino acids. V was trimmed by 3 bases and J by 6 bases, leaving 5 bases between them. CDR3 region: CASSLRAGELFF. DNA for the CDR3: TGTGCCAGCAGTTTGAGGGCCGGGGAGCTGTTTTTT.

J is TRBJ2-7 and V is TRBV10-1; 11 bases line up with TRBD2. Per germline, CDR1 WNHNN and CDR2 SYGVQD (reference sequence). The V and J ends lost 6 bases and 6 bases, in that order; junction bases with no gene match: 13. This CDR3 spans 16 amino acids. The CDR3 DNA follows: TGCGCCAGCAGCGCCTTTACTAGCGGGAGAAAGTGCGAGCAGTACTTC. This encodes CASSAFTSGRKCEQYF.

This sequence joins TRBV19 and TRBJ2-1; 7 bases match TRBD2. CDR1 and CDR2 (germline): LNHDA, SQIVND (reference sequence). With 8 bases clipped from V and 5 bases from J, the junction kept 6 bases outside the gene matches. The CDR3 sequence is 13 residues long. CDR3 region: CASVGLADNEQFF. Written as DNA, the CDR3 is TGTGCCAGTGTCGGGCTAGCGGACAATGAGCAGTTCTTC. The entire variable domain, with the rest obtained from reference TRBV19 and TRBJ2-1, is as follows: DGGITQSPKYLFRKEGQNVTLSCEQNLNHDAMYWYRQDPGQGLRLIYYSQIVNDFQKGDIAEGYSVSREKKESFPLTVTSAQKNPTAFYLCASVGLADNEQFFGPGTRLTVL.

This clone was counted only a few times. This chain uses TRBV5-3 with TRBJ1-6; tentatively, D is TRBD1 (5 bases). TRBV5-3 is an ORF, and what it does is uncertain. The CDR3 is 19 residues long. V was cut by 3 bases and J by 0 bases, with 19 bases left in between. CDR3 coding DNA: TGTGCCAGAAGCTCAGGGCCCGCAAAAACAAGCTCCTATAATTCACCCCTCCACTTT. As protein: CARSSGPAKTSSYNSPLHF.

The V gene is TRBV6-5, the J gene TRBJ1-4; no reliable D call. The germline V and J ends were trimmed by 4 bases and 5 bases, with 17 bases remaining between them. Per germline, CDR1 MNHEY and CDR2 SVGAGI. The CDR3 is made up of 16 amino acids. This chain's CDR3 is CASSSHETAHNEKLFF. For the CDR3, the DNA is TGTGCCAGCAGTTCCCACGAGACGGCCCACAATGAAAAACTGTTTTTT.

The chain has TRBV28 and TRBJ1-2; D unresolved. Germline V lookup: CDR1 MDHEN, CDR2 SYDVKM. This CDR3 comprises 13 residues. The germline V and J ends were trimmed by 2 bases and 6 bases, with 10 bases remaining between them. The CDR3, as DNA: TGTGCCAGCAGTTTAGACGGCGGGGATGGCTACACCTTC. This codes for CASSLDGGDGYTF.